Given below is one T cell receptor (beta chain) in context. The CDR3 has 14 residues. Germline CDR1 and CDR2: MDHEN and SYDVKM. V was shortened by 6 bases and J by 4 bases, with 13 bases between the two germline ends. This sample is part of a study of OX40 agonist ivuxolimab in advanced cancers. Only in-frame clones appear in the TCRdb table, and some are missing; sequencing was by immunoSEQ multiplex PCR. The sample lists 35,000 to 50,000 clones, about nine tenths occurring once. The clonotype was recovered from an adult with an advanced solid tumor such as melanoma, head and neck, liver or kidney cancer. The chain couples TRBV28 to TRBJ1-5; possible D gene TRBD1, 5 bases. This specimen consisted of CD4+ or CD8+ T cells sorted from blood, obtained in a trial of the OX40 agonist ivuxolimab. The CDR3 sequence is CASRGPNFNQPQHF. The CDR3 DNA follows: TGTGCCAGCAGGGGACCTAATTTTAATCAGCCCCAGCATTTT.